What follows are 18 T cell receptor beta chains derived from one specimen sequenced in a study of blood T cell repertoires in COVID-19. The method was immunoSEQ multiplex PCR; TCRdb's version includes in-frame clones alone and lacks a portion of them. Among approximately 230,000 clones listed, roughly 87% were seen once. Material: PBMCs or T cells enriched from blood (not recorded which). The receptors come from a woman under 40 with acute COVID-19.

V is TRBV14 and J is TRBJ1-4, with 12 bases fitting TRBD1. V dropped 3 bases and J dropped 3; count of bases not matched to a gene: 11. Looked up from germline, CDR1 is SGHDN and CDR2 is FVKESK. The CDR3 has 19 amino acids. The CDR3 region has the DNA TGTGCCAGCAGCCACTACACCGGGACAGGGGGCGCCCCTAATGAAAAACTGTTTTTT. Its translation: CASSHYTGTGGAPNEKLFF.

Regarding this clone: This same CDR3 is encoded by further DNA sequences in the sample. The rearrangement joins TRBV19 to TRBJ2-7, with a weak D call TRBD1 (6 bases). This CDR3 has 14 residues. With 3 bases removed from V and 2 bases from J, the gap between germline ends came to 11 bases. Germline CDR1 and CDR2: LNHDA and SQIVND (reference sequence). The CDR3 sequence is CASSIVDRAYEQYF. CDR3 sequence (DNA): TGTGCCAGTAGTATCGTGGACAGAGCCTACGAGCAGTACTTC.

The genes are TRBV2 and TRBJ1-1, with TRBD1 matching 7 bases. V trimming: 5 bases; J trimming: 6 bases; junction bases outside the gene matches: 6. CDR1 is SNHLY and CDR2 is FYNNEI in the germline V gene. This CDR3 region has 13 residues. The CDR3 spells CASSTGQLAEAFF. The CDR3 nucleotides read TGTGCCAGCAGTACGGGACAGCTCGCTGAAGCTTTCTTT.

There are a few counts of this clone. The chain combines TRBV28 with TRBJ1-5; D uncertain. Germline V gene data show CDR1 as MDHEN and CDR2 as SYDVKM. The V end lost 3 bases, the J end lost 7 bases, and 10 bases lay between the germline ends. CDR3 length equals 13 residues. CDR3 protein: CASSFRGAQPQHF. As DNA, the CDR3 is TGTGCCAGCAGTTTTCGAGGCGCACAGCCCCAGCATTTT.

The chain combines TRBV28 with TRBJ1-3; D is possibly TRBD1 (5 bases). The germline V gene has CDR1 MDHEN and CDR2 SYDVKM. V lost 3 bases and J lost 4, with 10 bases in between. The CDR3 consists of 14 residues. The CDR3 DNA is TGTGCCAGCAGTTTGGGGGGTCTGGGAAACACCATATATTTT. Its translation is CASSLGGLGNTIYF. Looking up the rest from reference TRBV28 and TRBJ1-3 gives the full variable domain: DVKVTQSSRYLVKRTGEKVFLECVQDMDHENMFWYRQDPGLGLRLIYFSYDVKMKEKGDIPEGYSVSREKKERFSLILESASTNQTSMYLCASSLGGLGNTIYFGEGSWLTVV.

V and J are TRBV9 and TRBJ2-7, with TRBD2 as a possible D gene (5 bases). This CDR3 is built from 14 residues. V lost 0 bases and J lost 6, with 13 bases in between. CDR1 and CDR2 from the germline V gene are SGDLS and YYNGEE. The CDR3 sequence is CASSVGVSAIEQYF. CDR3 bases: TGTGCCAGCAGCGTAGGAGTTAGCGCAATCGAGCAGTACTTC.

The V gene is TRBV27, the J gene TRBJ1-5; D gene unclear. The CDR3 consists of 12 residues. Germline-derived CDR1 and CDR2 are MNHEY and SMNVEV (reference sequence). Trimming removed 5 bases at V and 8 bases at J, with 10 bases between. CDR3 coding DNA: TGTGCCAGCAGTCCCGTCGGGGAGCCCCAGCATTTT. It translates to CASSPVGEPQHF.

This chain uses TRBV5-4 with TRBJ1-3; D remains unclear. The CDR3 runs 15 residues. Per the germline V gene, CDR1 is SGHNT and CDR2 is YYREEE (reference sequence). The V and J ends lost 0 bases and 4 bases respectively, with 11 bases between them. The CDR3 bases are TGTGCCAGCAGCTTGGCTGGCAGGCCGGGAAACACCATATATTTT. As protein: CASSLAGRPGNTIYF.

Of note for this clone: This sample includes further DNA sequences coding for the same CDR3. The V gene is TRBV2, the J gene TRBJ2-7; weak D call: TRBD1 (6 bases). V shed 6 bases and J shed 0 bases, with 9 bases lying between them. The CDR3 is 13 residues long. Germline V gene sequence: CDR1 SNHLY, CDR2 FYNNEI. The DNA for the CDR3 is TGTGCCAGCAGAGCAGGGGTCTCCTACGAGCAGTACTTC. This codes for CASRAGVSYEQYF.

The rearrangement links TRBV28 to TRBJ2-5; no clear D. Germline CDR1 and CDR2: MDHEN and SYDVKM. The V and J ends lost 5 bases and 1 base respectively, with 14 bases between them. The CDR3 has 15 amino acids. DNA of the CDR3: TGTGCCAGCAGTCCCAGTCGACGAGGCCAAGAGACCCAGTACTTC. Amino acids: CASSPSRRGQETQYF.

V usage is TRBV7-9 and J usage is TRBJ2-3, with 9 bases that match TRBD2. This CDR3 comprises 15 residues. The V gene's germline CDR1 is SEHNR and CDR2 FQNEAQ (reference sequence). After removal of 3 bases from V and 5 bases from J, the junction contained 6 bases not matched to a gene. CDR3: CASSLGRGGIDTQYF. CDR3 in DNA: TGTGCCAGCAGCTTGGGGCGGGGGGGAATAGATACGCAGTATTTT.

The J gene is TRBJ1-4, the V gene TRBV21-1. TRBV21-1 is shown as a pseudogene. This CDR3 is 18 amino acids long. The CDR3 spells CASSKTEERLHGNEKLFF. The CDR3 DNA sequence: TGTGCCAGCAGCAAAACCGAGGAGAGACTTCATGGTAATGAAAAACTGTTTTTT.

The rearrangement joins TRBV21-1 to TRBJ2-5; no DNA check was done on the table's D call, TRBD1. TRBV21-1 is listed as a pseudogene. The CDR3 sequence is 18 residues long. The chain's CDR3 is CASSKRKADRGDQETQYF. CDR3 in DNA: TGTGCCAGCAGCAAAAGAAAAGCGGACAGGGGGGACCAAGAGACCCAGTACTTC.

The V call is TRBV9, the J call TRBJ2-7, with TRBD2 matching 11 bases. Germline lookup yields CDR1 SGDLS and CDR2 YYNGEE. J was trimmed by 3 bases and V by 3 bases; bases with no gene match: 8. This CDR3 has 16 residues. The CDR3 DNA reads TGTGCCAGCAGCGCCGGAATAGCGGGAGGGGACTACGAGCAGTACTTC. Its protein is CASSAGIAGGDYEQYF.

The rearrangement links TRBV27 to TRBJ2-2; TRBD1 might be the D (6 bases). CDR1 MNHEY and CDR2 SMNVEV come from the germline V gene (reference sequence). The CDR3 covers 15 residues. V lost 3 bases and J 3 bases, leaving 11 bases between the germline ends. CDR3 in DNA: TGTGCCAGCAGTTTCACGAGGGGGTACACCGGGGAGCTGTTTTTT. Translated, it gives CASSFTRGYTGELFF.

CDR3 sequence reads: CASSLGPEVGEKLFF. The DNA for the CDR3 is TGTGCCAGCAGCTTGGGCCCGGAGGTTGGTGAAAAACTGTTTTTT. The chain employs TRBV5-4 and TRBJ1-4; D is unclear. Germline assignment: CDR1 SGHNT and CDR2 YYREEE (reference sequence). Trimming shortened V by 0 bases and J by 7 bases, and 13 bases separated the two germline ends. This CDR3 contains 15 residues.

V is TRBV3-1 (or the pseudogene TRBV3-2) and J is TRBJ2-1; D gene uncertain. V was clipped by 5 bases and J by 6 bases, with 8 bases between them. Germline V gives CDR1 LGHDT, CDR2 YNNKEL (reference sequence). The CDR3 is 12 residues long. The CDR3: CASSFERNEQFF. The CDR3, as DNA: TGTGCCAGCAGCTTTGAGCGCAATGAGCAGTTCTTC.

In this sample, this clone turned up a few times. The chain employs TRBV2 and TRBJ1-4, with D hard to call. Germline CDR1 and CDR2: SNHLY and FYNNEI. V lost 8 bases to trimming and J lost 0 bases, with 13 bases between them. The length of the CDR3 is 15 residues. CDR3: CASERRTSTNEKLFF. The CDR3 coding sequence is TGTGCCAGCGAGCGAAGAACATCAACTAATGAAAAACTGTTTTTT.